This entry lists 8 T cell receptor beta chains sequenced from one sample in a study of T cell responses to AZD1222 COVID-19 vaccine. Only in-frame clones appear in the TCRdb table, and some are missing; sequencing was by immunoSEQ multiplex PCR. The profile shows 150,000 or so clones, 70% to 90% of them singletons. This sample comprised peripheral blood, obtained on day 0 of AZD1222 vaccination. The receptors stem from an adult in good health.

The chain's CDR3 is CASGLVVYQPQHF. CDR3 coding DNA: TGTGCTAGTGGTTTGGTAGTGTATCAGCCCCAGCATTTT. This rearrangement joins TRBV12-5 to TRBJ1-5; no reliable D call. The CDR3 is 13 amino acids. Germline values: CDR1 LGHNT, CDR2 FRNRAP. Deletions cut 0 bases from V and 5 bases from J, with 5 bases between.

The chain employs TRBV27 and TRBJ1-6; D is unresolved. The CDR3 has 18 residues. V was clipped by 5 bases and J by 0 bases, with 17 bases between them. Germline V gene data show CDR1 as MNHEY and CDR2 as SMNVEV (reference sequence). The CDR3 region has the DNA TGTGCCAGCAGTCCCTACGCCTCGGTGAGCTCCTATAATTCACCCCTCCACTTT. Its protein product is CASSPYASVSSYNSPLHF.

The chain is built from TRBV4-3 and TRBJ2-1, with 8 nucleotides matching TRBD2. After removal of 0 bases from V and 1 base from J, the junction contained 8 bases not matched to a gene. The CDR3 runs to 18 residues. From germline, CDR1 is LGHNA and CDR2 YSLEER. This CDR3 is CASSQDPGGPRSYNEQFF. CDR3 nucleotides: TGCGCCAGCAGCCAAGATCCGGGAGGGCCAAGGTCCTACAATGAGCAGTTCTTC.

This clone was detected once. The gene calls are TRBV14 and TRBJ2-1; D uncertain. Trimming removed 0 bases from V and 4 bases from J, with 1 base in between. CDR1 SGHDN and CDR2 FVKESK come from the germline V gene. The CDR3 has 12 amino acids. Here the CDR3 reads CASSQDYNEQFF. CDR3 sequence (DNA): TGTGCCAGCAGCCAAGATTACAATGAGCAGTTCTTC.

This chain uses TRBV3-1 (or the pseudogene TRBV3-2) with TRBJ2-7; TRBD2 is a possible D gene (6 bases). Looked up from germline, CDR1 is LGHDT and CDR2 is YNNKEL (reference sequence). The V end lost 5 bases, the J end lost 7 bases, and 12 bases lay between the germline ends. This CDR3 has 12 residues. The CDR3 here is CASSAAGGEQYF. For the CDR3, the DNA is TGTGCCAGCAGCGCCGCAGGAGGGGAGCAGTACTTC.

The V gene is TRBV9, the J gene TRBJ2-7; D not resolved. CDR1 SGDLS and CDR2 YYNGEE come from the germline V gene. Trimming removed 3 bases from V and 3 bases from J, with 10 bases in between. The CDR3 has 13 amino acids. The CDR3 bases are TGTGCCAGCAGCGCATACAACAGCTACGAGCAGTACTTC. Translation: CASSAYNSYEQYF. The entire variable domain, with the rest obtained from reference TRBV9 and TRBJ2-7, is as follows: DSGVTQTPKHLITATGQRVTLRCSPRSGDLSVYWYQQSLDQGLQFLIQYYNGEERAKGNILERFSAQQFPDLHSELNLSSLELGDSALYFCASSAYNSYEQYFGPGTRLTVT.

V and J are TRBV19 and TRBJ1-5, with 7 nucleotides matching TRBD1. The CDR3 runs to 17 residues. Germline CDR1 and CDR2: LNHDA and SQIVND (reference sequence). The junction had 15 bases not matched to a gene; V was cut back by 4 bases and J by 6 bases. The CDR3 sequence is CASSTTVQGRIGQPQHF. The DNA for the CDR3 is TGTGCCAGTAGTACGACCGTACAGGGGAGAATAGGTCAGCCCCAGCATTTT.

The CDR3 DNA reads TGTGCCAGCAGCCTAACCCAGACAGGCGGGGATAACTATGGCTACACCTTC. Translated: CASSLTQTGGDNYGYTF. The rearrangement joins TRBV11-2 to TRBJ1-2; possibly TRBD1 for D (6 bases). The CDR3 covers 17 residues. Between the trimmed V and J ends, which lost 5 bases and 1 base, there was a span of 20 bases. Germline V gives CDR1 SGHAT, CDR2 FQNNGV.